This T cell receptor (beta chain) was found in a study of early T cells in non-severe SARS-CoV-2 infection. TCRdb fed the 5' RACE reads into MiXCR, producing one record per CDR3 protein. The table lists 70,000 to 90,000 distinct CDR3 sequences, 11% of them singletons. In this sample, this clonotype turned up a few times. There are 15 residues in the CDR3. Germline CDR1 SGHRS, CDR2 YFSETQ. The V gene end was trimmed by 2 bases and the J gene end by 7 bases; junction bases not matched to a gene: 6. The V gene is TRBV5-1, the J gene TRBJ1-6; 7 bases are a match to TRBD1. The material sequenced was whole blood. The TCR sequence derives from an adult who was a healthcare worker with PCR-confirmed SARS-CoV-2 infection or an uninfected control (not recorded which). The CDR3 DNA follows: TGCGCCAGCAGCTTCGGACAGGTTGTGAATTCACCCCTCCACTTT. This gives the protein CASSFGQVVNSPLHF.